A single sample gave rise to the 26 T cell receptor beta chains below, sequenced in a study of CXCR3-negative and CXCR3-positive naive CD8 T cells. UMI-labeled 5' RACE yielded the TRB cDNA libraries. No DNA is given; TCRdb re-called the 5' RACE reads and lists each CDR3 protein once. In all, the sample yields 150,000 or so distinct CDR3 sequences. Sequencing used naive CXCR3- CD8+ T cells from blood. Subset meaning: CD45RO-CCR7+CD27+CD95- naive CD8+ T cells lacking CXCR3 (TNR3-). The receptors originated from a human donor in good health. Some clones in this sample may be carry-over from other donors' samples.

The chain combines TRBV4-3 with TRBJ2-7. CDR3 length: 14 residues. Germline values: CDR1 LGHNA, CDR2 YSLEER. CDR3: CASSQEAPSYEQYF.

The V call is TRBV6-2 or TRBV6-3, the J call TRBJ1-1; TCRdb designates TRBD1, a call that cannot be tested without DNA. The germline CDR1 and CDR2 sequences are MNHEY and SVGEGT. CDR3 length: 13 residues. The chain's CDR3 is CASEGQENTEAFF.

This CDR3 reads CASSDWDHQAFF. The rearrangement uses TRBV19 and TRBJ1-1; with no DNA, the TCRdb D assignment of TRBD1 cannot be verified. The CDR3 is 12 residues long. Germline-derived CDR1 and CDR2 are LNHDA and SQIVND (reference sequence).

The chain has TRBV4-1 and TRBJ2-1. The CDR3 runs 12 residues. Germline V gives CDR1 MGHRA, CDR2 YSYEKL. The CDR3 loop reads CASSQVGGEQFF.

This chain connects TRBV20-1 to TRBJ2-3; TCRdb calls TRBD2, which cannot be checked without DNA. From germline, CDR1 is DFQATT and CDR2 SNEGSKA (reference sequence). CDR3 length: 15 amino acids. The CDR3 loop reads CSAMKRGPPRDTQYF.

J is TRBJ2-2 and V is TRBV5-1; the TRBD2 assignment by TCRdb is unverifiable without DNA. CDR1 and CDR2 (germline): SGHRS, YFSETQ. The CDR3 covers 16 residues. CDR3: CASSLSPTAGTGELFF.

The V call is TRBV2, the J call TRBJ2-7; TCRdb gives TRBD1 as the D gene, but with no DNA this cannot be confirmed. Germline values: CDR1 SNHLY, CDR2 FYNNEI. The CDR3 sequence is 14 residues long. CDR3 residues: CASRIGTPPYEQYF.

The chain employs TRBV7-2 and TRBJ2-4; TCRdb outputs TRBD2, but without DNA this stays unchecked. CDR1 and CDR2 (germline): SGHTA, FQGNSA. The CDR3 runs to 15 residues. CDR3 in amino acids: CASSPRGGLSNIQYF.

The J gene is TRBJ2-2, the V gene TRBV6-6; TCRdb outputs TRBD1, but without DNA this stays unchecked. CDR1 is MNHNY and CDR2 is SVGAGI in the germline V gene (reference sequence). This CDR3 is 17 amino acids long. The CDR3 region is CASSYSSQGVRAGELFF.

The rearrangement joins TRBV29-1 to TRBJ2-4; there is no DNA to check the TCRdb D call of TRBD2. In germline, CDR1 is SQVTM, CDR2 ANQGSEA. The CDR3 covers 13 residues. The CDR3 sequence: CSVPAGGGDIQYF.

The chain employs TRBV29-1 and TRBJ2-7; the TCRdb call, TRBD1, lacks DNA for checking. The length of the CDR3 is 13 residues. From germline, CDR1 is SQVTM and CDR2 ANQGSEA. The CDR3 is CSVGSGKSYEQYF.

The chain combines TRBV7-2 with TRBJ2-7; the D call of TRBD2 rests on TCRdb alone, since no DNA is present to check it. The V gene's germline CDR1 is SGHTA and CDR2 FQGNSA. This CDR3 is built from 15 residues. The CDR3 spells CASSLAPSVNYEQYF.

This chain links TRBV7-6 with TRBJ2-2; TCRdb picks TRBD2, but there is no DNA to check that call. The CDR3 extends over 17 amino acids. CDR1 and CDR2 (germline): SGHVS, FNYEAQ. CDR3 residues: CASTPGLAGGITGELFF.

This chain joins TRBV20-1 and TRBJ1-3; TCRdb's D gene call, TRBD1, goes unchecked for lack of DNA. CDR3 length: 16 residues. Germline-derived CDR1 and CDR2 are DFQATT and SNEGSKA (reference sequence). The CDR3 loop is CSARALGQEFGNTIYF.

V and J are TRBV19 and TRBJ2-7. CDR3 length: 14 residues. Germline-derived CDR1 and CDR2 are LNHDA and SQIVND (reference sequence). CDR3 region: CASSMVGSSYEQYF.

The chain employs TRBV11-2 and TRBJ1-6; the TCRdb D gene call, TRBD1, has no DNA to confirm it. There are 17 residues in the CDR3. CDR1 and CDR2 from the germline V gene are SGHAT and FQNNGV. This CDR3 is CASSPRTGDVYNSPLHF.

V usage is TRBV14 and J usage is TRBJ2-1. CDR1 is SGHDN, CDR2 FVKESK, per germline. The CDR3 contains 11 residues. The CDR3 loop is CASSWYNEQFF.

The chain carries TRBV29-1 and TRBJ1-1; TCRdb outputs TRBD1, but without DNA this stays unchecked. This CDR3 spans 12 amino acids. CDR1 is SQVTM and CDR2 is ANQGSEA in the germline V gene. CDR3 sequence: CSVTDSYTEAFF.

This sequence joins TRBV20-1 and TRBJ2-1; absent DNA, TCRdb's TRBD1 call cannot be checked. Germline CDR1 and CDR2: DFQATT and SNEGSKA (reference sequence). CDR3 length: 16 residues. CDR3 residues: CSAREIPSNRDNEQFF.

This rearrangement joins TRBV6-2 or TRBV6-3 to TRBJ2-2; TCRdb's D call, TRBD1, is unchecked because there is no DNA. The CDR3 consists of 16 residues. CDR1 is MNHEY, CDR2 SVGEGT, per germline. The CDR3 sequence is CASSDVTGQSTGELFF.

The chain recombines TRBV12-3 or TRBV12-4 with TRBJ2-1; lacking DNA, the TRBD1 call made by TCRdb goes unchecked. The CDR3 has 14 residues. CDR3 sequence reads: CASSFNNRGTEQFF.

The chain uses TRBV15 and TRBJ2-5; TCRdb indicates TRBD1, and absent DNA this call remains unverified. Germline V gives CDR1 LNHNV, CDR2 YYDKDF (reference sequence). The CDR3 has 18 amino acids. Here the CDR3 reads CATSHSPPGTGHQETQYF.

The chain recombines TRBV24-1 with TRBJ1-3; TCRdb picks TRBD1, but there is no DNA to check that call. Germline values: CDR1 KGHDR, CDR2 SFDVKD. The CDR3 consists of 14 residues. CDR3 in amino acids: CATSEQGAGNTIYF.

J is TRBJ2-3 and V is TRBV28. The CDR3 contains 13 residues. Germline lookup yields CDR1 MDHEN and CDR2 SYDVKM. The CDR3 sequence: CASSPGYSDTQYF.

The chain carries TRBV4-2 and TRBJ2-1; TCRdb returns TRBD1, unconfirmable since there is no DNA. Looked up from germline, CDR1 is LGHNA and CDR2 is YNFKEQ. The CDR3 runs 13 residues. This chain's CDR3 is CASGGQIYNEQFF.

V is TRBV5-5 and J is TRBJ2-2; TCRdb selects TRBD2, and the lack of DNA leaves this call unchecked. The CDR3 loop spans 15 amino acids. The germline CDR1 and CDR2 sequences are SGHKS and YYEKEE (reference sequence). CDR3 protein: CASSFGSSNTGELFF. Together with reference TRBV5-5 and TRBJ2-2, the CDR3 gives the full variable domain: DAGVTQSPTHLIKTRGQQVTLRCSPISGHKSVSWYQQVLGQGPQFIFQYYEKEERGRGNFPDRFSARQFPNYSSELNVNALLLGDSALYLCASSFGSSNTGELFFGEGSRLTVL.